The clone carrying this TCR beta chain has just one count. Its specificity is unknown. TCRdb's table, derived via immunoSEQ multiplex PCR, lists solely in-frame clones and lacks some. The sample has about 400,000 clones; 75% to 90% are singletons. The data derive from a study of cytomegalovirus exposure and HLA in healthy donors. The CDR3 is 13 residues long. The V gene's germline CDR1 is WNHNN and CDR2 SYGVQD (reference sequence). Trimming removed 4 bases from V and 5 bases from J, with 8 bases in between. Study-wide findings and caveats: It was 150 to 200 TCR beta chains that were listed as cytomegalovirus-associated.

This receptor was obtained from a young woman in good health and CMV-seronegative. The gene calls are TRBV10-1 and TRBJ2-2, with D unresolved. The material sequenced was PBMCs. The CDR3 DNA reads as TGCGCCAGCAGTGGTACTGAGACCGGGGAGCTGTTTTTT. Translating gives CASSGTETGELFF.